The 23 T cell receptor beta chains below were found in one sample sequenced in a study of control samples from healthy donors and cancer patients. The repertoire was sequenced with immunoSEQ multiplex PCR; TCRdb's copy has only in-frame clones and lacks some. The sample lists about 130,000 clones, about nine tenths occurring once. The sequencing sample was made of blood. Every receptor here comes from a man aged 18 to 29 in good health.

The V call is TRBV23-1, the J call TRBJ1-2; D is uncertain. TRBV23-1 is recorded as an ORF, its role being uncertain. CDR3 size: 15 residues. The germline V and J ends were trimmed by 2 bases and 2 bases, with 12 bases remaining between them. CDR3 loop: CASSQDITENYGYTF. The CDR3, as DNA: TGCGCCAGCAGTCAAGACATCACGGAAAACTATGGCTACACCTTC.

V is TRBV6-5 and J is TRBJ1-2; D uncertain. V was cut by 5 bases and J by 4 bases, with 11 bases left in between. The CDR3 is 13 residues long. Germline V gene sequence: CDR1 MNHEY, CDR2 SVGAGI. In nucleotides, the CDR3 is TGTGCCAGCAGTCCTACAGTGTCCTATGGCTACACCTTC. Residues: CASSPTVSYGYTF.

The chain uses TRBV7-9 and TRBJ2-1; TRBD2 matches 8 bases. Germline V gene sequence: CDR1 SEHNR, CDR2 FQNEAQ (reference sequence). The CDR3 totals 15 residues. With 4 bases clipped from V and 7 bases from J, the junction kept 9 bases outside the gene matches. CDR3 residues: CASSSPRGEGNEQFF. The DNA for the CDR3 is TGTGCCAGCAGCTCCCCGCGGGGGGAAGGAAATGAGCAGTTCTTC.

This chain uses TRBV30 with TRBJ1-1, with a tentative D call TRBD1 (5 bases). This CDR3 has 12 amino acids. The germline V gene has CDR1 GTSNPN and CDR2 SVGIG (reference sequence). Trimming removed 5 bases from V and 3 bases from J, with 10 bases in between. This chain's CDR3 is CAWGGGDTEAFF. As DNA, the CDR3 is TGTGCCTGGGGGGGTGGGGACACTGAAGCTTTCTTT.

The genes are TRBV7-9 and TRBJ1-2; D uncertain. This CDR3 comprises 12 residues. The V end lost 1 base, the J end lost 7 bases, and 7 bases lay between the germline ends. CDR1 is SEHNR, CDR2 FQNEAQ, per germline (reference sequence). The CDR3 nucleotides are TGTGCCAGCAGCTTAGACACGCTTGGCTACACCTTC. Translation gives CASSLDTLGYTF. Full variable domain (missing parts from reference TRBV7-9 and TRBJ1-2): DTGVSQNPRHKITKRGQNVTFRCDPISEHNRLYWYRQTLGQGPEFLTYFQNEAQLEKSRLLSDRFSAERPKGSFSTLEIQRTEQGDSAMYLCASSLDTLGYTFGSGTRLTVV.

This clone was seen only once. The gene calls are TRBV3-1 (or the pseudogene TRBV3-2) and TRBJ2-5; 9 nucleotides agree with TRBD1. With 3 bases clipped from V and 2 bases from J, the junction kept 10 bases outside the gene matches. Per the germline V gene, CDR1 is LGHDT and CDR2 is YNNKEL (reference sequence). The length of the CDR3 is 17 residues. CDR3 loop: CASSQGDRGTIQETQYF. DNA for the CDR3: TGTGCCAGCAGCCAGGGCGACAGGGGGACAATACAAGAGACCCAGTACTTC.

This chain joins TRBV5-1 and TRBJ1-4; D not resolved. Trimming cost V 0 bases and J 4 bases, with 10 bases left between them. The germline CDR1 and CDR2 sequences are SGHRS and YFSETQ. There are 15 residues in the CDR3. The CDR3 nucleotides read TGCGCCAGCAGCTTGGGGACTGCCATTAATGAAAAACTGTTTTTT. Translated: CASSLGTAINEKLFF.

The chain joins TRBV5-1 to TRBJ2-3, with D possibly being TRBD1 or TRBD2 (5 bases each). V was cut by 0 bases and J by 5 bases, with 16 bases left in between. Germline CDR1 is SGHRS and CDR2 is YFSETQ. CDR3 length: 16 residues. The CDR3 loop is CASSLAFRDLKDTQYF. The CDR3 DNA follows: TGCGCCAGCAGCTTGGCCTTCCGGGACCTAAAAGATACGCAGTATTTT. Together with reference TRBV5-1 and TRBJ2-3, the CDR3 gives the full variable domain: KAGVTQTPRYLIKTRGQQVTLSCSPISGHRSVSWYQQTPGQGLQFLFEYFSETQRNKGNFPGRFSGRQFSNSRSEMNVSTLELGDSALYLCASSLAFRDLKDTQYFGPGTRLTVL.

The chain uses TRBV19 and TRBJ2-3; 8 bases are a match to TRBD1. This CDR3 is built from 15 residues. The ends lost 4 bases at V and 4 bases at J; junction bases unmatched: 7. CDR1 and CDR2 (germline): LNHDA, SQIVND (reference sequence). The CDR3 DNA reads as TGTGCCAGTAGTAGCCCGGCAGGGGGCGCAGATACGCAGTATTTT. Translated, it gives CASSSPAGGADTQYF.

This chain links TRBV15 with TRBJ1-2; perhaps TRBD1 as D (5 bases). The germline V gene has CDR1 LNHNV and CDR2 YYDKDF (reference sequence). This CDR3 contains 15 residues. The germline V and J ends were trimmed by 0 bases and 8 bases, with 16 bases remaining between them. Here the CDR3 reads CATSRDLGEVRGYTF. In DNA, the CDR3 is TGTGCCACCAGCAGAGATTTAGGGGAAGTCAGGGGCTACACCTTC.

Concerning this clone itself: Sequence at one end of the junction differs from germline and may be a read error. The V gene is TRBV25-1, the J gene TRBJ2-5; D may be TRBD1 or TRBD2 (5 bases each). The CDR3 spans 14 residues. Germline loops: CDR1 MGHDK, CDR2 SYGVNS. Written as DNA, the CDR3 is TGTGCCAGCAGTGACAGGGACGACCAGGAGACCCAGTACTTC. Residues: CASSDRDDQETQYF.

The V gene is TRBV7-9, the J gene TRBJ2-3; TRBD2 matches at 7 bases. V lost 0 bases, J lost 3 bases, and 6 bases stayed unmatched. Germline CDR1 and CDR2: SEHNR and FQNEAQ (reference sequence). This CDR3 is built from 16 residues. CDR3 nucleotides: TGTGCCAGCAGCTTAGCGGCGGGGGTTATGACAGATACGCAGTATTTT. This gives the protein CASSLAAGVMTDTQYF.

The chain employs TRBV15 and TRBJ2-1; D not certain. The CDR3 is 12 residues long. V lost 6 bases to trimming and J lost 0 bases, with 3 bases between them. Per the germline V gene, CDR1 is LNHNV and CDR2 is YYDKDF (reference sequence). The CDR3 DNA sequence: TGTGCCACCAGTAGCTCCTACAATGAGCAGTTCTTC. This codes for CATSSSYNEQFF.

J is TRBJ2-7 and V is TRBV3-1 (or the pseudogene TRBV3-2), with D tentatively TRBD2 (6 bases). Germline values: CDR1 LGHDT, CDR2 YNNKEL (reference sequence). The CDR3 is made up of 15 amino acids. V was shortened by 4 bases and J by 2 bases, with 15 bases between the two germline ends. The CDR3 nucleotides are TGTGCCAGCAGCCTTAGGAGGGATAGGGCCTACGAGCAGTACTTC. As protein: CASSLRRDRAYEQYF.

V is TRBV28 and J is TRBJ1-5; a possible D gene is TRBD1 (6 bases). CDR1 and CDR2 from the germline V gene are MDHEN and SYDVKM. This CDR3 spans 17 amino acids. Trimming removed 1 base from V and 2 bases from J, with 15 bases in between. The CDR3 sequence: CASSLFGGPHGNQPQHF. Here the CDR3 DNA reads TGTGCCAGCAGTTTATTCGGGGGCCCCCATGGCAATCAGCCCCAGCATTTT.

V gene TRBV3-1 (or the pseudogene TRBV3-2) combines with J gene TRBJ2-1, with D maybe TRBD2 (6 bases). Germline V gives CDR1 LGHDT, CDR2 YNNKEL (reference sequence). The CDR3 length is 15 residues. The germline V and J ends were trimmed by 1 base and 9 bases, with 16 bases remaining between them. CDR3 region: CASSQVGGEFGEQFF. The CDR3 DNA sequence: TGTGCCAGCAGCCAAGTCGGGGGAGAGTTTGGTGAGCAGTTCTTC.

This chain links TRBV9 with TRBJ2-1; perhaps TRBD1 as D (6 bases). Trimming removed 2 bases from V and 6 bases from J, with 9 bases in between. Per germline, CDR1 SGDLS and CDR2 YYNGEE. The CDR3 extends over 13 amino acids. CDR3 bases: TGTGCCAGCAGCGTTGACAGGACCAATGAGCAGTTCTTC. Translating it yields CASSVDRTNEQFF.

This rearrangement joins TRBV6-2 or TRBV6-3 to TRBJ2-2; D gene uncertain. The CDR3 is made up of 14 amino acids. Germline values: CDR1 MNHEY, CDR2 SVGEGT. Trimming stripped 5 bases from V and 4 bases from J, with 11 bases between. CDR3 nucleotide sequence: TGTGCCAGCAGTAAACCCTCGAGCACCGGGGAGCTGTTTTTT. Protein: CASSKPSSTGELFF.

Here the CDR3 DNA reads TGTGCCAGCAGCTCCGCCAGGGCCTCCTACGAGCAGTACTTC. This gives the protein CASSSARASYEQYF. The chain recombines TRBV11-1 with TRBJ2-7; TRBD1 is a possible D gene (5 bases). This CDR3 has 14 amino acids. V was pared by 4 bases and J by 0 bases, with 10 bases between. In germline, CDR1 is SGHAT, CDR2 FQDESV (reference sequence).

The CDR3 protein is CASSWPGANVLTF. Written as DNA, the CDR3 is TGTGCCAGCAGCTGGCCTGGGGCCAACGTCCTGACTTTC. The chain combines TRBV3-1 (or the pseudogene TRBV3-2) with TRBJ2-6; no firm D call. V lost 5 bases and J 2 bases, leaving 4 bases between the germline ends. The CDR3 loop spans 13 amino acids. Germline V lookup: CDR1 LGHDT, CDR2 YNNKEL (reference sequence).

V and J are TRBV21-1 and TRBJ1-6. TRBV21-1 is a recognized pseudogene. The CDR3 runs to 13 residues. DNA for the CDR3: TGTGCCAGCAGCTCACAAGGTAATTCACCCCTCCACTTT. The encoded protein is CASSSQGNSPLHF.

The gene calls are TRBV29-1 and TRBJ1-1, with a tentative D call TRBD1 (6 bases). Germline V lookup: CDR1 SQVTM, CDR2 ANQGSEA. The CDR3 has 13 residues. V was pared by 5 bases and J by 6 bases, with 16 bases between. CDR3 nucleotide sequence: TGCAGCGTTCCCTCGGGCGGGGGCGCTGAAGCTTTCTTT. As protein: CSVPSGGGAEAFF.

The chain has TRBV28 and TRBJ2-7; no definite D call. V lost 5 bases and J lost 3, with 17 bases in between. CDR3 length equals 15 residues. The germline CDR1 and CDR2 sequences are MDHEN and SYDVKM. The CDR3 protein is CASSPPGRDLYEQYF. For the CDR3, the DNA is TGTGCCAGCAGTCCCCCCGGACGTGACCTCTACGAGCAGTACTTC.